The 30 T cell receptor beta chains listed next were all sequenced from one sample in a study of T-cell reconstitution after alpha-beta-depleted transplantation in children. This sample's TCRbeta library carried unique molecular identifier barcodes. One entry per CDR3 protein, called by TCRdb with MiXCR from the PCR reads. The sample includes fewer than 550,000 distinct CDR3 sequences, about a sixth seen only once; the top ten take around 28%. Sequenced here: PBMCs, mostly from graft donor cells, sampled 360 days after TCRalphabeta/CD19-depleted stem cell transplant. The receptors shown here come from a boy under three years old who had a stem cell transplant for Wiskott-Aldrich syndrome, so the T cells may come from the graft donor.

The sample holds a few counts of this clonotype. In nucleotides, the CDR3 is TGTGCCACCAGTGATCGCGGACAGGACTATGGCTACACCTTC. It yields the protein CATSDRGQDYGYTF. The V call is TRBV24-1, the J call TRBJ1-2; 7 positions match TRBD1. V dropped 3 bases and J dropped 3; count of bases not matched to a gene: 3. Per the germline V gene, CDR1 is KGHDR and CDR2 is SFDVKD. The CDR3 is 14 amino acids.

This sequence joins TRBV5-1 and TRBJ2-5; TRBD1 matches at 8 bases. Germline values: CDR1 SGHRS, CDR2 YFSETQ. This CDR3 spans 16 amino acids. With 0 bases clipped from V and 5 bases from J, the junction kept 9 bases outside the gene matches. The CDR3 DNA reads TGCGCCAGCAGCTTGGAGTGGACAGGGTATTTTGAGACCCAGTACTTC. Translating it yields CASSLEWTGYFETQYF. Complete variable domain (other parts from reference TRBV5-1 and TRBJ2-5): KAGVTQTPRYLIKTRGQQVTLSCSPISGHRSVSWYQQTPGQGLQFLFEYFSETQRNKGNFPGRFSGRQFSNSRSEMNVSTLELGDSALYLCASSLEWTGYFETQYFGPGTRLLVL.

V is TRBV7-9 and J is TRBJ2-3, with a tentative D call TRBD1 (6 bases). Germline-derived CDR1 and CDR2 are SEHNR and FQNEAQ (reference sequence). The CDR3 has 12 residues. With 6 bases removed from V and 3 bases from J, the gap between germline ends came to 7 bases. The CDR3 is CASRQGTDTQYF. The DNA for the CDR3 is TGTGCCAGCAGACAGGGAACAGATACGCAGTATTTT.

The genes are TRBV29-1 and TRBJ1-2, with D unresolved. CDR1 SQVTM and CDR2 ANQGSEA come from the germline V gene. The CDR3 has 12 residues. Trimming cost V 3 bases and J 4 bases, with 9 bases left between them. In nucleotides, the CDR3 is TGCAGCGTTGACGACCGTTCCTATGGCTACACCTTC. It codes for CSVDDRSYGYTF.

This clonotype has more than one count but fewer than ten. The genes are TRBV7-8 and TRBJ2-3, with D possibly TRBD1 on 5 matching bases. The germline CDR1 and CDR2 sequences are SGHVS and FQNEAQ. This CDR3 has 14 amino acids. Trimming pared 1 base from V and 6 bases from J, leaving 11 bases between. CDR3 loop: CASSLEAGLDTQYF. The DNA for the CDR3 is TGTGCCAGCAGCTTAGAAGCAGGGCTGGATACGCAGTATTTT.

The J gene is TRBJ2-2, the V gene TRBV5-1; 7 nucleotides line up with TRBD1. This CDR3 is built from 18 residues. Losses at the gene ends were 4 bases for V and 5 bases for J; bases not matched to a gene: 17. The germline V gene encodes CDR1 SGHRS and CDR2 YFSETQ. CDR3 DNA sequence: TGCGCCAGCAGCCCTCACCCTGCCAGGGGGAAGAGAACCGGGGAGCTGTTTTTT. The encoded protein is CASSPHPARGKRTGELFF.

This rearrangement joins TRBV5-1 to TRBJ2-2; D gene ambiguous. Germline values: CDR1 SGHRS, CDR2 YFSETQ. CDR3 size: 15 residues. The V end was cut by 4 bases, the J end by 4 bases, with 14 bases between. In nucleotides, the CDR3 is TGCGCCAGCAGCCCACAACGAGCCCCCACCGGGGAGCTGTTTTTT. As protein: CASSPQRAPTGELFF.

This chain uses TRBV4-1 with TRBJ2-5; D is undetermined. Germline V gene sequence: CDR1 MGHRA, CDR2 YSYEKL. With 0 bases removed from V and 3 bases from J, the gap between germline ends came to 11 bases. This CDR3 is built from 15 residues. As DNA, the CDR3 is TGCGCCAGCAGCCAAGATTCTCGGCGTGAAGAGACCCAGTACTTC. This gives the protein CASSQDSRREETQYF.

The chain has TRBV12-3 or TRBV12-4 and TRBJ2-2, with D uncertain. Between the trimmed V and J ends, which lost 7 bases and 5 bases, there was a span of 11 bases. The CDR3 covers 13 residues. This CDR3 is CASMLLGTGELFF. The CDR3 nucleotides are TGTGCCAGCATGCTACTTGGTACCGGGGAGCTGTTTTTT.

This clonotype occurred a few times. The chain is built from TRBV5-6 and TRBJ2-5; 11 bases are a match to TRBD1. J was trimmed by 4 bases and V by 1 base; bases with no gene match: 3. The germline gives CDR1 SGHDT, CDR2 YYEEEE. CDR3 size: 15 residues. The CDR3 DNA reads as TGTGCCAGCAGCTTGCCGGGACAGGGGGGAGAGACCCAGTACTTC. It translates to CASSLPGQGGETQYF.

This clonotype was seen a few times. The CDR3, as DNA: TGTGCCTCCAGGGGGGCGGCGCGGAATCAGCCCCAGCATTTT. This gives the protein CASRGAARNQPQHF. The chain has TRBV6-1 and TRBJ1-5; the match to TRBD1 covers 7 bases. In germline, CDR1 is MNHNS, CDR2 SASEGT. The J segment lost 4 bases and the V segment lost 11 bases, leaving 11 bases of the junction unmatched. The CDR3 is 14 residues long.

This clonotype was seen a handful of times. V usage is TRBV29-1 and J usage is TRBJ2-3; D is undetermined. Trimming pared 0 bases from V and 7 bases from J, leaving 14 bases between. CDR1 is SQVTM, CDR2 ANQGSEA, per germline. The CDR3 loop spans 14 amino acids. The CDR3 loop is CSVEEGLRPNTQYF. CDR3 nucleotide sequence: TGCAGCGTTGAAGAAGGGCTTAGACCTAATACGCAGTATTTT.

Only a few counts were recorded for this clonotype. The chain has TRBV6-2 or TRBV6-3 and TRBJ2-3; D call uncertain. This CDR3 has 15 residues. CDR1 is MNHEY, CDR2 SVGEGT, per germline. The germline V and J ends were trimmed by 0 bases and 2 bases, with 9 bases remaining between them. Written as DNA, the CDR3 is TGTGCCAGCAGTTACTCGGGGATACTCACAGATACGCAGTATTTT. This sequence encodes CASSYSGILTDTQYF.

The DNA for the CDR3 is TGTGCCACCAGCAGAGGACACGCAGACAATGAGCAGTTCTTC. It specifies CATSRGHADNEQFF. The V and J genes are TRBV15 and TRBJ2-1; D remains unclear. V lost 1 base to trimming and J lost 5 bases, with 9 bases between them. The germline gives CDR1 LNHNV, CDR2 YYDKDF (reference sequence). This CDR3 has 14 amino acids.

This clonotype has a count of ten or more. J is TRBJ2-7 and V is TRBV6-5; D not certain. The germline V gene has CDR1 MNHEY and CDR2 SVGAGI. This CDR3 is built from 13 residues. The V end lost 2 bases, the J end lost 3 bases, and 8 bases lay between the germline ends. The CDR3 reads CASSYKALYEQYF. The CDR3 coding sequence is TGTGCCAGCAGTTACAAGGCTCTCTACGAGCAGTACTTC.

This clonotype was counted only a few times. This chain joins TRBV10-3 and TRBJ1-6, with 11 bases matching TRBD1. Germline values: CDR1 ENHRY, CDR2 SYGVKD. The CDR3 totals 13 residues. V trimming: 11 bases; J trimming: 8 bases; junction bases outside the gene matches: 5. For the CDR3, the DNA is TGTGCCTCCGCGGGACAGGGGGATTCACCCCTCCACTTT. Translation: CASAGQGDSPLHF.

This clonotype was observed many times. V is TRBV29-1 and J is TRBJ2-2; no clear D gene. Trimming stripped 4 bases from V and 2 bases from J, with 8 bases between. The germline gives CDR1 SQVTM, CDR2 ANQGSEA. The CDR3 has 13 amino acids. CDR3 loop: CSVAIVNTGELFF. CDR3 coding DNA: TGCAGCGTTGCAATTGTTAACACCGGGGAGCTGTTTTTT.

CDR3 loop: CASRGLATGELFF. CDR3 coding DNA: TGTGCCAGCCGGGGGTTGGCGACCGGGGAGCTGTTTTTT. The genes are TRBV12-3 or TRBV12-4 and TRBJ2-2, with D possibly matching TRBD2 (6 bases). Deletions cut 8 bases from V and 5 bases from J, with 12 bases between. This CDR3 contains 13 residues.

The rearrangement links TRBV7-8 to TRBJ1-4; 8 bases align to TRBD1. V gave up 5 bases and J gave up 5 bases; unmatched junction bases: 4. CDR1 and CDR2 from the germline V gene are SGHVS and FQNEAQ. CDR3 length equals 14 residues. CDR3 sequence reads: CASSRDRGNEKLFF. CDR3 coding DNA: TGTGCCAGCAGCCGCGACAGGGGAAATGAAAAACTGTTTTTT.

The chain combines TRBV7-8 with TRBJ2-7, with a possible D match to TRBD1 (5 bases). V was clipped by 2 bases and J by 0 bases, with 14 bases between them. CDR1 is SGHVS, CDR2 FQNEAQ, per germline. CDR3 length: 16 residues. CDR3 sequence: CASSLTKTVSSYEQYF. Written as DNA, the CDR3 is TGTGCCAGCAGCTTAACGAAGACAGTCAGCTCCTACGAGCAGTACTTC.

This clonotype was counted between two and nine times. The chain uses TRBV29-1 and TRBJ2-1; weak D call: TRBD2 (6 bases). Trimming took 1 base from V and 8 from J, leaving 15 bases between them. Per germline, CDR1 SQVTM and CDR2 ANQGSEA. This CDR3 comprises 14 residues. The CDR3 DNA is TGCAGCGTTGAAGTATGGACTACCTTGGATGAGCAGTTCTTC. This sequence encodes CSVEVWTTLDEQFF.

This clonotype was detected only a few times. This chain links TRBV12-3 or TRBV12-4 with TRBJ2-1; no clear D gene. V lost 3 bases and J lost 0, with 9 bases in between. This CDR3 has 15 amino acids. CDR3 DNA: TGTGCCAGCAGTTTCTTTCAGAGCTCCTACAATGAGCAGTTCTTC. It yields the protein CASSFFQSSYNEQFF.

This clonotype was detected only a few times. This chain links TRBV6-5 with TRBJ2-2; D unresolved. In germline, CDR1 is MNHEY, CDR2 SVGAGI. The ends were cut back, 2 bases at V and 4 bases at J, with 5 bases in the middle. The length of the CDR3 is 13 residues. The CDR3 sequence is CASSYVGTGELFF. The CDR3 nucleotides read TGTGCCAGCAGTTACGTGGGCACCGGGGAGCTGTTTTTT.

This rearrangement joins TRBV5-1 to TRBJ1-1; possibly TRBD1 for D (5 bases). Trimming left V 2 bases short and J 0 bases short, with 11 bases between. Germline V lookup: CDR1 SGHRS, CDR2 YFSETQ. The CDR3 loop spans 15 amino acids. CDR3 nucleotides: TGCGCCAGCAGCTTTAGAAACAGGATGAACACTGAAGCTTTCTTT. Encoded protein: CASSFRNRMNTEAFF.

This clonotype has just a few counts. V is TRBV30 and J is TRBJ1-6, with D uncertain. Trimming cost V 3 bases and J 9 bases, with 12 bases left between them. CDR1 is GTSNPN, CDR2 SVGIG, per germline (reference sequence). This CDR3 region has 13 residues. Here the CDR3 reads CAWRRSRVSPLHF. CDR3 DNA: TGTGCCTGGAGGCGGAGTCGGGTTTCACCCCTCCACTTT.

CDR3 coding DNA: TGTGCCACCAGTGATTTGAAAGGGGCCGGTTACACCGGGGAGCTGTTTTTT. Encoded protein: CATSDLKGAGYTGELFF. The chain couples TRBV24-1 to TRBJ2-2; possibly TRBD1 for D (5 bases). Trimming took 0 bases from V and 3 from J, leaving 13 bases between them. The germline V gene encodes CDR1 KGHDR and CDR2 SFDVKD. The CDR3 runs 17 residues.

This clonotype was observed a handful of times. The chain employs TRBV7-2 and TRBJ2-1, with 7 nucleotides matching TRBD1. CDR1 and CDR2 (germline): SGHTA, FQGNSA. The CDR3 has 13 residues. V shed 2 bases, J shed 7 bases, and the junction held 2 bases outside the gene matches. The CDR3 coding sequence is TGTGCCAGCAGCTTAAACAGGGGAAATGAGCAGTTCTTC. Amino acids: CASSLNRGNEQFF.

This clonotype was picked up a small number of times. The chain couples TRBV29-1 to TRBJ2-3; D is unresolved. The CDR3 loop spans 12 amino acids. Trimming cost V 2 bases and J 8 bases, with 11 bases left between them. Germline-derived CDR1 and CDR2 are SQVTM and ANQGSEA. CDR3 coding DNA: TGCAGCGTTGAACTCGGGCGAACTACGCAGTATTTT. It codes for CSVELGRTTQYF.

The genes are TRBV6-5 and TRBJ2-5; TRBD2 matches 10 bases. The germline V gene has CDR1 MNHEY and CDR2 SVGAGI. V dropped 2 bases and J dropped 5; count of bases not matched to a gene: 5. This CDR3 comprises 15 residues. CDR3 nucleotide sequence: TGTGCCAGCAGTTACGTAGCGGGGGGAGAGGAGACCCAGTACTTC. This gives the protein CASSYVAGGEETQYF.

This clonotype occurred a few times. V and J are TRBV5-1 and TRBJ2-5, with unresolved D. V lost 0 bases and J lost 2, with 14 bases in between. The germline gives CDR1 SGHRS, CDR2 YFSETQ. The length of the CDR3 is 16 residues. The CDR3 loop reads CASSLVVRSPQETQYF. CDR3 nucleotides: TGCGCCAGCAGCTTGGTGGTCCGGAGTCCGCAAGAGACCCAGTACTTC.